A selection of T cell receptor beta chains follows, all from one sample in a study of blood T cell repertoires in COVID-19. Some clones are missing from TCRdb's copy, which holds only in-frame ones; the method was immunoSEQ multiplex PCR. The sample contains about 72,000 clones, over 80% of which appear only once. The sample was peripheral blood. These receptors were collected from a human donor in a cohort sampled during active COVID-19. CDR3s include the opening cysteine and the closing phenylalanine or tryptophan. Fields, in order: J gene, D gene, V gene, clone size, CDR3 DNA, CDR3 protein. The D gene is left open where the match is weak. The size entry is marked missing in some rows and otherwise reads once, few, many or a size class.

J gene: TRBJ2-7
D gene: .
V gene: TRBV4-2
clone size: .
CDR3 DNA: TGTGCCAGCAGCCAAGAGGCAGGGGGGTACGAGCAGTACTTC
CDR3 protein: CASSQEAGGYEQYF

J gene: TRBJ2-7
D gene: TRBD1
V gene: TRBV19
clone size: .
CDR3 DNA: TGTGCCAGTAGGCCCTCCTTGGACAGGGGAAAGGACGAGCAGTACTTC
CDR3 protein: CASRPSLDRGKDEQYF

J gene: TRBJ1-2
D gene: .
V gene: TRBV2
clone size: .
CDR3 DNA: TGTGCCAGCAGTGAAGAACAGGCCGGCTACACCTTC
CDR3 protein: CASSEEQAGYTF

J gene: TRBJ1-2
D gene: .
V gene: TRBV5-6
clone size: .
CDR3 DNA: TGTGCCAGCAGCGCAGGGTTGGTCTATGGCTACACCTTC
CDR3 protein: CASSAGLVYGYTF

J gene: TRBJ2-5
D gene: TRBD1
V gene: TRBV9
clone size: .
CDR3 DNA: TGTGCCAGCAGCGTAGTGGACAGGGGAGAGACCCAGTACTTC
CDR3 protein: CASSVVDRGETQYF

J gene: TRBJ1-5
D gene: .
V gene: TRBV18
clone size: .
CDR3 DNA: TGTGCCAGCTCACCCCAGGGTTTCGGCAATCAGCCCCAGCATTTT
CDR3 protein: CASSPQGFGNQPQHF

J gene: TRBJ1-1
D gene: .
V gene: TRBV5-5
clone size: .
CDR3 DNA: TGTGCCAGCAGCTTCTACCCGGGACAGAACACTGAAGCTTTCTTT
CDR3 protein: CASSFYPGQNTEAFF

J gene: TRBJ1-2
D gene: .
V gene: TRBV10-3
clone size: .
CDR3 DNA: TGTGCCATCAGTGAGGTGGTAACAGATAACTATGGCTACACCTTC
CDR3 protein: CAISEVVTDNYGYTF

J gene: TRBJ2-4
D gene: TRBD1
V gene: TRBV3-1/TRBV3-2
clone size: .
CDR3 DNA: TGTGCCAGCAGCAGGGGACAGGCAACGGACATTCAGTACTTC
CDR3 protein: CASSRGQATDIQYF

J gene: TRBJ2-3
D gene: TRBD2
V gene: TRBV9
clone size: .
CDR3 DNA: TGTGCCAGCAGCGTAGCTATGGGACTAGGGGCCCTCACAGATACGCAGTATTTT
CDR3 protein: CASSVAMGLGALTDTQYF

J gene: TRBJ1-1
D gene: .
V gene: TRBV6-5
clone size: .
CDR3 DNA: TGTGCCAGCACTACTGACAGGTACCAAGGGGCTTTCTTT
CDR3 protein: CASTTDRYQGAFF

J gene: TRBJ2-7
D gene: TRBD1
V gene: TRBV7-9
clone size: .
CDR3 DNA: TGTGCCAGCAGCCCAGGGACAGGACCCTACCACTTC
CDR3 protein: CASSPGTGPYHF

J gene: TRBJ1-2
D gene: .
V gene: TRBV21-1
clone size: .
CDR3 DNA: TGTGCCAGCAGCAAAGAGTCGGGGACAAAACCTGGCTACACCTTC
CDR3 protein: CASSKESGTKPGYTF

J gene: TRBJ2-1
D gene: TRBD1
V gene: TRBV12-5
clone size: .
CDR3 DNA: TGTGCTAGTGGTTTGGGACAGGGGGATTACAATGAGCAGTTCTTC
CDR3 protein: CASGLGQGDYNEQFF

J gene: TRBJ1-2
D gene: .
V gene: TRBV28
clone size: .
CDR3 DNA: TGTGCCAGCAGCTGGAGCTTAATCTATGGCTACACCTTC
CDR3 protein: CASSWSLIYGYTF

J gene: TRBJ1-4
D gene: TRBD1
V gene: TRBV7-9
clone size: .
CDR3 DNA: TGTGCCAGCAGGGGGACAGGGGTTTATGAAAAACTGTTTTTT
CDR3 protein: CASRGTGVYEKLFF

J gene: TRBJ1-5
D gene: TRBD1
V gene: TRBV6-2/TRBV6-3
clone size: .
CDR3 DNA: TGTGCCAGCAGTTACACTTCCTCCGGGACAGGTTCGGGCAATCAGCCCCAGCATTTT
CDR3 protein: CASSYTSSGTGSGNQPQHF

J gene: TRBJ1-4
D gene: .
V gene: TRBV30
clone size: .
CDR3 DNA: TGTGCCTGGAGTGTACGGTTCGCGGGCGGTAGAGAAAAACTGTTTTTT
CDR3 protein: CAWSVRFAGGREKLFF

J gene: TRBJ1-1
D gene: TRBD1
V gene: TRBV12-5
clone size: .
CDR3 DNA: TGTGCTAGTGCTAATCTCAGGGGGCCGGGCACTGAAGCTTTCTTT
CDR3 protein: CASANLRGPGTEAFF

J gene: TRBJ2-7
D gene: .
V gene: TRBV12-5
clone size: .
CDR3 DNA: TGTGCTAGTGGTTTCCAGGGTTACGGTCACGAGCAGTACTTC
CDR3 protein: CASGFQGYGHEQYF

J gene: TRBJ2-5
D gene: .
V gene: TRBV3-1/TRBV3-2
clone size: .
CDR3 DNA: TGTGCCAGCAGCCACATCAGGGCCCAAGAGACCCAGTACTTC
CDR3 protein: CASSHIRAQETQYF

J gene: TRBJ2-4
D gene: .
V gene: TRBV2
clone size: .
CDR3 DNA: TGTGCCAGCAGTCTTCGACTTTTAGCCAAAAACATTCAGTACTTC
CDR3 protein: CASSLRLLAKNIQYF

J gene: TRBJ2-2
D gene: .
V gene: TRBV6-5
clone size: .
CDR3 DNA: TGTGCCAGCAGTTACCTACAGGGTAGTGACGGGGAGCTGTTTTTT
CDR3 protein: CASSYLQGSDGELFF

J gene: TRBJ1-2
D gene: TRBD1
V gene: TRBV30
clone size: .
CDR3 DNA: TGTGCCTGGTCAGTGCTCCCGACAGGGGACTATGGCTACACCTTC
CDR3 protein: CAWSVLPTGDYGYTF

J gene: TRBJ2-1
D gene: .
V gene: TRBV4-2
clone size: .
CDR3 DNA: TGTGCCAGCAGCCAAGATTCTGTAACGAGCTCCTACAATGAGCAGTTCTTC
CDR3 protein: CASSQDSVTSSYNEQFF

J gene: TRBJ1-5
D gene: .
V gene: TRBV30
clone size: once
CDR3 DNA: TGTGCCTGGACGGACGCCAGGGGCCCATATCAGCCCCAGCATTTT
CDR3 protein: CAWTDARGPYQPQHF

J gene: TRBJ2-4
D gene: .
V gene: TRBV11-2
clone size: .
CDR3 DNA: TGTGCCAGCAGCTCTTTACAGGGCTTGGAAAACATTCAGTACTTC
CDR3 protein: CASSSLQGLENIQYF

J gene: TRBJ1-1
D gene: TRBD1
V gene: TRBV6-2/TRBV6-3
clone size: .
CDR3 DNA: TGTGCCAGCAGCAGACCACCAACAGGGGTAGCTTTCTTT
CDR3 protein: CASSRPPTGVAFF

J gene: TRBJ2-3
D gene: .
V gene: TRBV30
clone size: .
CDR3 DNA: TGTGCCTGGAGCGGTACAGATAGCACAGATACGCAGTATTTT
CDR3 protein: CAWSGTDSTDTQYF

J gene: TRBJ2-5
D gene: .
V gene: TRBV7-9
clone size: .
CDR3 DNA: TGTGCCAGCAGCTCCCGGTTGTGGGGAGAAGAGACCCAGTACTTC
CDR3 protein: CASSSRLWGEETQYF

J gene: TRBJ1-1
D gene: .
V gene: TRBV30
clone size: .
CDR3 DNA: TGTGCCTGGGGGGTGCCCCCAACAGGGAGGAACACTGAAGCTTTCTTT
CDR3 protein: CAWGVPPTGRNTEAFF

J gene: TRBJ2-3
D gene: .
V gene: TRBV10-3
clone size: .
CDR3 DNA: TGTGCCATCAGTGAGTCGTATACAGTTGGGTATACGCAGTATTTT
CDR3 protein: CAISESYTVGYTQYF

J gene: TRBJ1-2
D gene: TRBD1
V gene: TRBV5-4
clone size: .
CDR3 DNA: TGTGCCAGTACCCGGGACAGGGGGTTCTATGGCTACACCTTC
CDR3 protein: CASTRDRGFYGYTF

J gene: TRBJ2-7
D gene: TRBD1
V gene: TRBV5-1
clone size: .
CDR3 DNA: TGCGCCAGCCTGGACAGGGGGTTTACCTACGAGCAGTACTTC
CDR3 protein: CASLDRGFTYEQYF

J gene: TRBJ1-5
D gene: .
V gene: TRBV30
clone size: .
CDR3 DNA: TGTGCCTGGAGCTCTGGGGCGTTTAGCAATCAGCCCCAGCATTTT
CDR3 protein: CAWSSGAFSNQPQHF

J gene: TRBJ2-7
D gene: .
V gene: TRBV11-3
clone size: .
CDR3 DNA: TGTGCCAGCAGCTTAGGTGGAGGGGAAAGCTACGAGCAGTACTTC
CDR3 protein: CASSLGGGESYEQYF

J gene: TRBJ1-6
D gene: .
V gene: TRBV15
clone size: few
CDR3 DNA: TGTGCCACCTCAGGGTTACTAAATTCACCCCTCCACTTT
CDR3 protein: CATSGLLNSPLHF

J gene: TRBJ2-1
D gene: TRBD2
V gene: TRBV7-3
clone size: .
CDR3 DNA: TGTGCCAGCAGCTCAAAGGGGACTAGGCTTGATGAGCAGTTCTTC
CDR3 protein: CASSSKGTRLDEQFF

J gene: TRBJ2-5
D gene: .
V gene: TRBV15
clone size: .
CDR3 DNA: TGTGCCACCAGCAGAGTTTTGCGGTCCCGCGATTCGGAGACCCAGTACTTC
CDR3 protein: CATSRVLRSRDSETQYF

J gene: TRBJ2-1
D gene: TRBD1
V gene: TRBV5-4
clone size: .
CDR3 DNA: TGTGCCAGCAGCTCGGGACAGGGGGCGGGGGCGAATGAGCAGTTCTTC
CDR3 protein: CASSSGQGAGANEQFF

J gene: TRBJ1-6
D gene: .
V gene: TRBV11-3
clone size: once
CDR3 DNA: TGTGCCAGCAGCTTATCGTACTCGAATTCACCCCTCCACTTT
CDR3 protein: CASSLSYSNSPLHF

J gene: TRBJ2-5
D gene: .
V gene: TRBV5-1
clone size: .
CDR3 DNA: TGCGCCAGCAGCTTGACAGGGAGGGGAGAGACCCAGTACTTC
CDR3 protein: CASSLTGRGETQYF

J gene: TRBJ2-7
D gene: TRBD1
V gene: TRBV5-4
clone size: few
CDR3 DNA: TGTGCCAGCAGCTTGTCGGACAGGATCTACGAGCAGTACTTC
CDR3 protein: CASSLSDRIYEQYF

J gene: TRBJ1-4
D gene: .
V gene: TRBV30
clone size: .
CDR3 DNA: TGTGCCTGGAGTACTAATCTCGGCTTAAATGAAAAACTGTTTTTT
CDR3 protein: CAWSTNLGLNEKLFF

J gene: TRBJ2-1
D gene: .
V gene: TRBV7-3
clone size: .
CDR3 DNA: TGTGCCAGCAGCACGGCGGTGTCCTCCTACAATGAGCAGTTCTTC
CDR3 protein: CASSTAVSSYNEQFF

J gene: TRBJ2-7
D gene: TRBD2
V gene: TRBV18
clone size: .
CDR3 DNA: TGTGCCAGCTTCGGGACTAGCGGAACTTTCTCCTACGAGCAGTACTTC
CDR3 protein: CASFGTSGTFSYEQYF

J gene: TRBJ1-1
D gene: TRBD1
V gene: TRBV9
clone size: .
CDR3 DNA: TGTGCCAGCAGCATCGGGACAGGGGGCCGGGGTGAAGCTTTCTTT
CDR3 protein: CASSIGTGGRGEAFF

J gene: TRBJ2-3
D gene: .
V gene: TRBV2
clone size: .
CDR3 DNA: TGTGCCAGCAGTGAAGAGCACCTCCAACAGTCGGATACGCAGTATTTT
CDR3 protein: CASSEEHLQQSDTQYF

J gene: TRBJ1-3
D gene: .
V gene: TRBV6-1
clone size: .
CDR3 DNA: TGTGCCAGCAGTGAAGGCCCGGCGGAGGACACCATATATTTT
CDR3 protein: CASSEGPAEDTIYF

J gene: TRBJ2-7
D gene: TRBD1
V gene: TRBV6-5
clone size: .
CDR3 DNA: TGTGCCAGCAGCCCCACGCGGACAGGGTATAATGAGCAGTACTTC
CDR3 protein: CASSPTRTGYNEQYF

J gene: TRBJ1-2
D gene: .
V gene: TRBV7-9
clone size: .
CDR3 DNA: TGTGCCAGCAGCCCCCCCTCGGCGGTCAACTATGGCTACACCTTC
CDR3 protein: CASSPPSAVNYGYTF

J gene: TRBJ1-2
D gene: .
V gene: TRBV4-1
clone size: once
CDR3 DNA: TGCGCCAGCAGCCAAGATCGATCAGGGTTAAGCGGCTACACCTTC
CDR3 protein: CASSQDRSGLSGYTF

J gene: TRBJ2-3
D gene: .
V gene: TRBV29-1
clone size: .
CDR3 DNA: TGCAGCATCCACCGGGTGGATACGCAGTATTTT
CDR3 protein: CSIHRVDTQYF

J gene: TRBJ1-2
D gene: .
V gene: TRBV30
clone size: few
CDR3 DNA: TGTGCCTTTGCTCGGGGAAGAAACTATGGCTACACCTTC
CDR3 protein: CAFARGRNYGYTF

J gene: TRBJ2-7
D gene: .
V gene: TRBV6-5
clone size: .
CDR3 DNA: TGTGCCAGCAGTTACTCGGCAGGGGGGTCTTGGGAGCAGTACTTC
CDR3 protein: CASSYSAGGSWEQYF

J gene: TRBJ1-5
D gene: .
V gene: TRBV27
clone size: .
CDR3 DNA: TGTGCCAGCAGTTTAGGAGCCTACAATCAGCCCCAGCATTTT
CDR3 protein: CASSLGAYNQPQHF

J gene: TRBJ1-4
D gene: .
V gene: TRBV18
clone size: .
CDR3 DNA: TGTGCCAGCTCACAGGGAGGGGCAACTAATGAAAAACTGTTTTTT
CDR3 protein: CASSQGGATNEKLFF

J gene: TRBJ2-7
D gene: TRBD2
V gene: TRBV6-6
clone size: .
CDR3 DNA: TGTGCCGCGGGGGGTGCGTCCTACGAGCAGTACTTC
CDR3 protein: CAAGGASYEQYF

J gene: TRBJ2-1
D gene: TRBD2
V gene: TRBV4-2
clone size: .
CDR3 DNA: TGTGCCAGCAGCCAGCAGCGGGGGGGCGTGTATGAGCAGTTCTTC
CDR3 protein: CASSQQRGGVYEQFF